This T cell receptor beta chain was found in a study of PD-1 blockade in classical Hodgkin lymphoma. Whole-study results and caveats: The drivers behind the repertoire differences, possibly disease activity or prior therapy, remain undefined. The authors excluded patients who started nivolumab under 1 year after ASCT. Before treatment, TCR diversity in newly diagnosed patients was reportedly lower than in healthy donors.

The time point denotes: cycle 4 day 1 (C4D1), after less than 7 weeks of nivolumab. Every patient was affected by relapse after autologous stem cell transplantation, while exposure to brentuximab vedotin was not uniform. Clones were sequenced by immunoSEQ multiplex PCR, and TCRdb holds only the in-frame ones, with some missing. The sample lists nearly 50,000 clones, about 80% occurring once. For this clone: Its antigen is unidentified.

Sequencing used peripheral blood mononuclear cells (PBMCs), obtained before the fourth cycle of nivolumab. The TCR comes from a human donor with classical Hodgkin lymphoma.

DNA of the CDR3: TGTGCCAGCAGTGAATTAACGGCGGGGAATTCACCCCTCCACTTT. It encodes CASSELTAGNSPLHF. V is TRBV25-1 and J is TRBJ1-6; D unresolved. Germline CDR1 reads MGHDK; CDR2 reads SYGVNS. This CDR3 region has 15 residues. V was trimmed by 1 base and J by 7 bases, leaving 11 bases between them.